This T cell receptor beta chain was recovered during a study of cytomegalovirus exposure and HLA in healthy donors. Germline CDR1 SGHRS, CDR2 YFSETQ. The CDR3 totals 16 residues. V was shortened by 7 bases and J by 1 base, with 20 bases between the two germline ends. The PCR contained 60 Vbeta and 13 Jbeta primers. Repertoires were generated with immunoSEQ multiplex PCR, while TCRdb's copy carries only in-frame clones and drops some. The sample shows around 200,000 clones, almost 85% of them seen only once. As concerns this clone: Antigen specificity is unknown.

Whole-study findings and limits: CMV antigen specificity of three CMV-associated chains was confirmed in vitro. A missense variant in DCLRE1C was later tied to TCR beta V- and J-gene trimming.

Specimen: PBMCs. The receptor's source is a woman aged 40 to 50 in good health and CMV-seronegative. The gene calls are TRBV5-1 and TRBJ1-2; D perhaps matches TRBD1 (5 bases). The CDR3 protein is CASRGAAVGVNYGYTF. DNA for the CDR3: TGCGCCAGCCGCGGGGCAGCCGTTGGGGTTAACTATGGCTACACCTTC.